This entry describes one T cell receptor beta chain. The target antigen is unknown. The data were taken from a study of shared clonotypes between healthy human individuals. Study results and limitations: Generally, naive subsets (rather than memory subsets) showed larger estimated richness.

TCRdb keeps only in-frame clones here, not all; method: immunoSEQ multiplex PCR. This sample has 2 million to 2.5 million clones, with about 90% found just once. The CDR3 has 18 amino acids. The V end was cut by 3 bases, the J end by 0 bases, with 18 bases between. The germline CDR1 and CDR2 sequences are MDHEN and SYDVKM. Healthy HIV-negative adults without recent acute infections or vaccinations served as donors. The chain joins TRBV28 to TRBJ1-3; D gene uncertain. The sample consisted of naive CD4+ T cells from PBMCs. This sample's subset: CD45RA+ positively selected. This TCR came from a man between 18 and 29 years old in good health. Some clones in this sample may be carry-over from other donors' samples. This chain's CDR3 is CASSFPRGGHGSGNTIYF. The CDR3 region has the DNA TGTGCCAGCAGTTTCCCCCGGGGAGGCCACGGCTCTGGAAACACCATATATTTT.